The clone carrying this TCR beta chain appeared many times. Its antigen is not known. MiXCR was used by TCRdb to re-call the PCR reads. The sample consists of about 70,000 clones, roughly a sixth of them appearing once. The entry originates in a study of metastatic and nonmetastatic thyroid tumors. Study-level background: Repertoire data that came from the blood and tumor or nodule tissue of malignant and benign thyroid patients were compared. Study outcomes and limitations: Across blood and tumor, TCR beta diversity in malignant thyroid tumors was reportedly significantly higher than in benign nodules.

Germline values: CDR1 SQVTM, CDR2 ANQGSEA. This CDR3 has 15 residues. Trimming cost V 6 bases and J 0 bases; bases outside gene matches: 3. Until they underwent thyroid surgery, no patient had received any treatment. The chain is built from TRBV29-1 and TRBJ2-1, with TRBD1 identical over 12 bases. Sequencing was done on a sample of blood. The TCR was taken from a female donor with papillary thyroid cancer or a benign thyroid nodule (not recorded which). Some clones in this sample may be carry-over from other donors' samples. The CDR3 nucleotides read TGCAGCGTGGGACAGGGGGCTTTCTCCTACAATGAGCAGTTCTTC. Protein product: CSVGQGAFSYNEQFF.